This TCR beta chain was identified in a study of T cells after yellow fever vaccination. Overall study results and limits: A weaker but faster secondary response was observed, peaking on day 5 versus 15.

J lost 6 bases, V lost 2 bases, and 5 bases had no gene match. The CDR3 has 14 amino acids. In germline, CDR1 is MNHEY, CDR2 SVGAGI. TCRdb passed the 5' RACE reads through MiXCR, listing each CDR3 protein once. The sample lists 450,000 to 550,000 distinct CDR3 sequences; less than 20% were seen once. Comment on this clonotype: The antigen remains unidentified.

This sequence joins TRBV6-5 and TRBJ2-3; 7 nucleotides align to TRBD1. The sequencing used PBMCs, collected 15 days after the yellow fever booster vaccination. This receptor was taken from a man younger than 45 who received the YFV17D yellow fever vaccine. CDR3 DNA sequence: TGTGCCAGCAGTTACGGTACAGGGGTCGATACGCAGTATTTT. Encoded protein: CASSYGTGVDTQYF.